This entry lists 32 T cell receptor beta chains sequenced from one sample in a study of OX40 agonist ivuxolimab in advanced cancers. Here immunoSEQ multiplex PCR was the method, and the copy in TCRdb shows in-frame clones only, minus some. The data show about 36,000 clones, 65% to 85% seen once. This specimen was CD4+ or CD8+ T cells sorted from blood, taken in a trial of the OX40 agonist ivuxolimab. The receptors derive from an adult with an advanced solid tumor such as melanoma, head and neck, liver or kidney cancer.

This clone turned up a few times. The chain links TRBV9 to TRBJ1-6; 9 positions match TRBD1. The junction had 3 bases not matched to a gene; V was cut back by 4 bases and J by 7 bases. The CDR3 covers 14 residues. Germline V lookup: CDR1 SGDLS, CDR2 YYNGEE. CDR3: CASSPDRGNSPLHF. The DNA for the CDR3 is TGTGCCAGCAGCCCAGACAGGGGGAATTCACCCCTCCACTTT.

V gene TRBV6-5 combines with J gene TRBJ2-3; the match to TRBD2 covers 9 bases. Germline V gives CDR1 MNHEY, CDR2 SVGAGI. V dropped 2 bases and J dropped 3; count of bases not matched to a gene: 3. The CDR3 is 15 residues long. The CDR3 region has the DNA TGTGCCAGCAGTTACGGCAGCGGGGGGACAGATACGCAGTATTTT. It is translated as CASSYGSGGTDTQYF.

Judged by abundance, this clone is medium-sized. V and J are TRBV7-9 and TRBJ1-4, with TRBD1 identical over 7 bases. The CDR3 has 15 residues. Per the germline V gene, CDR1 is SEHNR and CDR2 is FQNEAQ (reference sequence). V shed 4 bases and J 4 bases; nucleotides not matched to a gene: 6. The DNA of the CDR3 is TGTGCCAGCAGCTCCACCGGGACAGATAATGAAAAACTGTTTTTT. This encodes CASSSTGTDNEKLFF.

The chain employs TRBV6-5 and TRBJ1-2; D unclear. Germline V lookup: CDR1 MNHEY, CDR2 SVGAGI. The CDR3 covers 13 residues. V gave up 4 bases and J gave up 3 bases, with 9 bases separating them. The DNA of the CDR3 is TGTGCCAGCAGTTGGCGCTCCGACTATGGCTACACCTTC. The encoded protein is CASSWRSDYGYTF.

This rearrangement joins TRBV4-3 to TRBJ2-2; 9 nucleotides agree with TRBD1. Germline values: CDR1 LGHNA, CDR2 YSLEER. The V and J ends lost 3 bases and 6 bases, in that order; junction bases with no gene match: 2. CDR3 length equals 14 residues. The CDR3: CASSQDRGPGELFF. The CDR3 DNA follows: TGCGCCAGCAGCCAGGACAGGGGTCCCGGGGAGCTGTTTTTT.

The chain has TRBV7-6 and TRBJ2-1; TRBD2 aligns across 9 bases. The CDR3 covers 16 residues. Unmatched junction bases numbered 10, after V lost 1 base and J lost 9 bases. CDR1 is SGHVS, CDR2 FNYEAQ, per germline. The CDR3 DNA follows: TGTGCCAGCAGCTTAGGGCTCGGCGGGGGGGCCCTTGAGCAGTTCTTC. This encodes CASSLGLGGGALEQFF.

The V and J genes are TRBV28 and TRBJ1-1, with D possibly matching TRBD1 (5 bases). Germline-derived CDR1 and CDR2 are MDHEN and SYDVKM. V was clipped by 6 bases and J by 2 bases, with 19 bases between them. The CDR3 totals 16 residues. CDR3 sequence: CASRPLGLTGNTEAFF. The CDR3 DNA reads as TGTGCCAGCAGACCTCTCGGACTAACAGGCAACACTGAAGCTTTCTTT.

V and J are TRBV5-6 and TRBJ2-1; 7 bases agree with TRBD1. The trim removed 4 bases at V and 6 bases at J, leaving 7 bases unmatched. CDR1 and CDR2 (germline): SGHDT, YYEEEE. There are 14 residues in the CDR3. CDR3 residues: CASSPGTAFNEQFF. CDR3 in DNA: TGTGCCAGCAGCCCGGGGACAGCTTTCAATGAGCAGTTCTTC.

This chain links TRBV5-5 with TRBJ2-7, with TRBD2 identical over 8 bases. This CDR3 has 16 amino acids. Germline CDR1 reads SGHKS; CDR2 reads YYEKEE (reference sequence). V was clipped by 4 bases and J by 3 bases; unmatched bases: 12. The CDR3 DNA reads TGTGCCAGCAGCCCACCCGGACTAGCCGGCTTCTACGAGCAGTACTTC. Its translation is CASSPPGLAGFYEQYF.

V and J are TRBV9 and TRBJ2-3; 10 nucleotides align to TRBD2. The V segment lost 4 bases and the J segment 2 bases; nucleotides outside the gene matches: 10. From germline, CDR1 is SGDLS and CDR2 YYNGEE. The CDR3 extends over 17 amino acids. The CDR3 nucleotides are TGTGCCAGCAGCTTATCCGGGACTAGCGTATCCACAGATACGCAGTATTTT. Protein sequence: CASSLSGTSVSTDTQYF.

This chain links TRBV4-1 with TRBJ1-1, with TRBD1 identical over 9 bases. Trimming took 3 bases from V and 3 from J; bases not matched to a gene: 11. Germline loops: CDR1 MGHRA, CDR2 YSYEKL. CDR3 length equals 17 residues. The CDR3 here is CASSHETYRGQDTEAFF. CDR3 bases: TGCGCCAGCAGCCACGAAACATACAGGGGGCAGGACACTGAAGCTTTCTTT.

Only a few counts were recorded for this clone. The CDR3 region is CASSLTGLAGATNNEQFF. CDR3 nucleotides: TGTGCCAGCAGCTTAACCGGACTAGCGGGGGCCACCAACAATGAGCAGTTCTTC. The chain recombines TRBV13 with TRBJ2-1; 13 nucleotides line up with TRBD2. This CDR3 contains 18 residues. Germline V gene lookup returns CDR1 PRHDT and CDR2 FYEKMQ (reference sequence). Trimming at V came to 2 bases and at J to 5 bases, leaving 9 bases not matched to a gene.

This clone has only one observation. This rearrangement joins TRBV27 to TRBJ2-5; the D call may be TRBD1 or TRBD2 (6 bases each). The germline gives CDR1 MNHEY, CDR2 SMNVEV (reference sequence). V lost 3 bases and J 5 bases, leaving 13 bases between the germline ends. The length of the CDR3 is 14 residues. In DNA, the CDR3 is TGTGCCAGCAGTTTGAGGGGGGCAGGCGAGACCCAGTACTTC. Encoded protein: CASSLRGAGETQYF.

The genes are TRBV6-5 and TRBJ1-2; 9 positions agree with TRBD1. Germline V gene lookup returns CDR1 MNHEY and CDR2 SVGAGI. V lost 6 bases to trimming and J lost 12 bases; unmatched junction nucleotides: 17. The CDR3 has 15 residues. The CDR3 nucleotides read TGTGCCAGCAGCCCCGCACCGGGACAGGGCATGGGGCACACCTTC. Encoded protein: CASSPAPGQGMGHTF.

The chain combines TRBV7-2 with TRBJ2-5; no clear D gene. The V end was cut by 0 bases, the J end by 5 bases, with 13 bases between. This CDR3 contains 15 residues. CDR1 SGHTA and CDR2 FQGNSA come from the germline V gene. This chain's CDR3 is CASSLALADVETQYF. In nucleotides, the CDR3 is TGTGCCAGCAGCTTAGCGCTCGCGGACGTTGAGACCCAGTACTTC.

By share of the sample, this clone is medium-sized. The chain uses TRBV9 and TRBJ2-1; TRBD2 is a possible D gene (6 bases). This CDR3 is built from 13 residues. The germline CDR1 and CDR2 sequences are SGDLS and YYNGEE. The V end was cut by 0 bases, the J end by 10 bases, with 11 bases between. The CDR3 protein is CASSVAGGREQFF. CDR3 coding DNA: TGTGCCAGCAGCGTAGCCGGGGGAAGGGAGCAGTTCTTC. Full variable domain (rest looked up from reference TRBV9 and TRBJ2-1): DSGVTQTPKHLITATGQRVTLRCSPRSGDLSVYWYQQSLDQGLQFLIQYYNGEERAKGNILERFSAQQFPDLHSELNLSSLELGDSALYFCASSVAGGREQFFGPGTRLTVL.

The J gene is TRBJ1-5, the V gene TRBV19; D not resolved. The CDR3 consists of 13 residues. Germline CDR1 reads LNHDA; CDR2 reads SQIVND (reference sequence). Trimming removed 3 bases at V and 4 bases at J, with 7 bases between. CDR3: CASSMGLNQPQHF. In nucleotides, the CDR3 is TGTGCCAGTAGTATGGGTTTGAATCAGCCCCAGCATTTT.

The rearrangement links TRBV25-1 to TRBJ1-2; a weak D match, TRBD1 (5 bases). Germline CDR1 MGHDK, CDR2 SYGVNS. This CDR3 has 12 residues. Trimming pared 5 bases from V and 8 bases from J, leaving 12 bases between. CDR3 amino acids: CASSYSRDGYTF. The CDR3 bases are TGTGCCAGCAGTTACTCCAGGGACGGCTACACCTTC.

The chain links TRBV4-1 to TRBJ1-5; D not certain. The V gene lost 1 base and the J gene lost 6 bases, with 7 bases spanning the gap. Germline values: CDR1 MGHRA, CDR2 YSYEKL. CDR3 size: 13 residues. CDR3 residues: CASSQVRGQPQHF. As DNA, the CDR3 is TGCGCCAGCAGCCAAGTTCGGGGTCAGCCCCAGCATTTT.

J is TRBJ2-7 and V is TRBV18, with 13 nucleotides matching TRBD2. The CDR3 has 16 residues. Germline V gives CDR1 KGHSH, CDR2 LQKENI. V lost 5 bases and J lost 2; bases outside the gene matches: 6. The CDR3 sequence: CASSSGLAGATYEQYF. DNA for the CDR3: TGTGCCAGCTCATCAGGACTAGCGGGGGCGACCTACGAGCAGTACTTC. The full variable domain, with the rest looked up from reference TRBV18 and TRBJ2-7, is NAGVMQNPRHLVRRRGQEARLRCSPMKGHSHVYWYRQLPEEGLKFMVYLQKENIIDESGMPKERFSAEFPKEGPSILRIQQVVRGDSAAYFCASSSGLAGATYEQYFGPGTRLTVT.

This clone was counted only a few times. The V gene is TRBV6-5, the J gene TRBJ2-7; the match to TRBD1 covers 10 bases. The CDR3 is made up of 13 amino acids. V dropped 6 bases and J dropped 4; count of bases not matched to a gene: 3. In germline, CDR1 is MNHEY, CDR2 SVGAGI. DNA for the CDR3: TGTGCCAGCAGCCGGGACAGGGGATACGAGCAGTACTTC. Translated, it gives CASSRDRGYEQYF.

This chain links TRBV4-1 with TRBJ2-7; 7 nucleotides align to TRBD1. V shed 2 bases and J 4 bases; nucleotides not matched to a gene: 8. Germline V gene lookup returns CDR1 MGHRA and CDR2 YSYEKL. The CDR3 contains 15 residues. This CDR3 is CASSQKGQGEYEQYF. The CDR3 region has the DNA TGCGCCAGCAGCCAAAAAGGCCAGGGGGAGTACGAGCAGTACTTC.

A few counts support this clone. The V gene is TRBV4-1, the J gene TRBJ2-2; D possibly uses TRBD1 or TRBD2 (5 bases each). The germline V and J ends were trimmed by 0 bases and 5 bases, with 16 bases remaining between them. Germline V gene data show CDR1 as MGHRA and CDR2 as YSYEKL. The length of the CDR3 is 17 residues. Here the CDR3 reads CASSQDRAYRGTGELFF. The CDR3 DNA reads as TGCGCCAGCAGCCAAGACAGGGCCTACCGCGGGACCGGGGAGCTGTTTTTT.

The chain has TRBV5-6 and TRBJ2-1, with D possibly TRBD2 on 5 matching bases. CDR3 length: 15 amino acids. With 2 bases removed from V and 4 bases from J, the gap between germline ends came to 13 bases. Germline CDR1 SGHDT, CDR2 YYEEEE. Written as DNA, the CDR3 is TGTGCCAGCAGCTTCTTCCTAGCAGGTTACAATGAGCAGTTCTTC. The encoded protein is CASSFFLAGYNEQFF.

This clone was seen only a few times. The chain carries TRBV6-5 and TRBJ2-5; TRBD1 agrees at 7 bases. Germline CDR1 and CDR2: MNHEY and SVGAGI. J was trimmed by 4 bases and V by 0 bases; bases with no gene match: 8. This CDR3 has 16 residues. The CDR3 is CASSYSEGASRETQYF. The CDR3 DNA is TGTGCCAGCAGTTACTCTGAGGGGGCTAGTAGAGAGACCCAGTACTTC.

V is TRBV6-5 and J is TRBJ2-5, with a weak D call TRBD2 (6 bases). Germline V lookup: CDR1 MNHEY, CDR2 SVGAGI. V was cut by 4 bases and J by 5 bases, with 20 bases left in between. The CDR3 consists of 16 residues. The CDR3 region is CASSLGAFRAGETQYF. CDR3 in DNA: TGTGCCAGCAGTTTAGGGGCCTTCAGGGCGGGGGAGACCCAGTACTTC.

This rearrangement joins TRBV11-2 to TRBJ2-3; 9 nucleotides match TRBD1. Losses at the gene ends were 3 bases for V and 5 bases for J; bases not matched to a gene: 3. Germline CDR1 reads SGHAT; CDR2 reads FQNNGV. The CDR3 spans 14 residues. The CDR3 loop is CASSLWTGEDTQYF. The CDR3 DNA reads TGTGCCAGCAGCTTGTGGACAGGGGAAGATACGCAGTATTTT.

This clone was observed a handful of times. The chain couples TRBV7-9 to TRBJ2-7; tentatively, D is TRBD1 or TRBD2 (5 bases each). CDR3 length: 13 residues. The germline V gene has CDR1 SEHNR and CDR2 FQNEAQ (reference sequence). V lost 8 bases and J 5 bases, leaving 16 bases between the germline ends. Written as DNA, the CDR3 is TGTGCCAGCCAAGAAGCAGGGACGGACGAGCAGTACTTC. This codes for CASQEAGTDEQYF.

V gene TRBV6-5 combines with J gene TRBJ2-3; the D gene could be TRBD1 or TRBD2 (5 bases each). CDR1 is MNHEY, CDR2 SVGAGI, per germline. This CDR3 has 13 residues. The V and J ends lost 4 bases and 3 bases respectively, with 8 bases between them. CDR3 sequence (DNA): TGTGCCAGCAGTTTGGGGGAGACAGATACGCAGTATTTT. Its translation is CASSLGETDTQYF.

This clone showed up just a few times. The rearrangement uses TRBV11-1 and TRBJ2-7; TRBD1 aligns across 7 bases. J lost 3 bases, V lost 5 bases, and 7 bases had no gene match. CDR3 length equals 14 residues. Germline V CDR1 and CDR2: SGHAT, FQDESV (reference sequence). For the CDR3, the DNA is TGTGCCAGCAGCCACCGGGACAGAAACTACGAGCAGTACTTC. This codes for CASSHRDRNYEQYF.

The rearrangement links TRBV4-3 to TRBJ2-2; 13 bases map to TRBD2. CDR1 and CDR2 (germline): LGHNA, YSLEER. V lost 0 bases, J lost 0 bases, and 13 bases stayed unmatched. The CDR3 length is 22 residues. In DNA form, the CDR3 reads TGCGCCAGCAGCCAAGATCCCCCGACTAGCGGGGGGATCTATGCGAACACCGGGGAGCTGTTTTTT. As protein: CASSQDPPTSGGIYANTGELFF.

The rearrangement links TRBV27 to TRBJ2-1; 9 nucleotides agree with TRBD2. V lost 10 bases, J lost 0 bases, and 4 bases stayed unmatched. The CDR3 loop spans 14 amino acids. Germline V gene lookup returns CDR1 MNHEY and CDR2 SMNVEV (reference sequence). The CDR3 DNA reads as TGTGCCACAGGACTAGCGAGCTCCTACAATGAGCAGTTCTTC. It codes for CATGLASSYNEQFF.